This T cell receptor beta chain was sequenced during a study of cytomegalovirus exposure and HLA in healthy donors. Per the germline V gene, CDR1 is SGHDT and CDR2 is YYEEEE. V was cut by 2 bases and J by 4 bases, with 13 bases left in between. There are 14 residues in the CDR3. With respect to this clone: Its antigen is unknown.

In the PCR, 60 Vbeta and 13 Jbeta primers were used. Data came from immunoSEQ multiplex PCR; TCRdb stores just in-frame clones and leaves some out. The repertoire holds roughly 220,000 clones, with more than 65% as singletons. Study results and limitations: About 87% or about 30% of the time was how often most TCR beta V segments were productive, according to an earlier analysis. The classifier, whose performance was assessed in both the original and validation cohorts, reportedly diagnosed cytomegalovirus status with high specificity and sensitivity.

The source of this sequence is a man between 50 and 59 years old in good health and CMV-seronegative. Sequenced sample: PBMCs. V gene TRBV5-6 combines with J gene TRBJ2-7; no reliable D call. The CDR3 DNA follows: TGTGCCAGCAGCTTAGCAGTGACGGGTTACGAGCAGTACTTC. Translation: CASSLAVTGYEQYF.